A selection of T cell receptor beta chains follows, all from one sample in a study of OX40 agonist ivuxolimab in advanced cancers. Assay used: immunoSEQ multiplex PCR; TCRdb lists only in-frame clones, some missing. This sample carries some 79,000 clones, 88% of them seen once, and the ten largest clones take about 4%. This sample comprised CD4+ or CD8+ T cells sorted from blood, obtained in a trial of the OX40 agonist ivuxolimab. These receptor sequences come from an adult with an advanced solid tumor such as melanoma, head and neck, liver or kidney cancer. The CDR3 runs from the conserved cysteine through the conserved F or W. Fields, in order: J gene, V gene, clone size, D gene, CDR3 DNA, CDR3 protein. The D gene is left open where the match is weak. For some rows the clone size is stated as once, few or many, or as a class when expanded; others skip it.

J: TRBJ1-1; V: TRBV10-3; size: NA; D: NA; DNA: TGTGCCATCAATGACTCAGAATACACTGAAGCTTTCTTT; CDR3: CAINDSEYTEAFF
J: TRBJ2-7; V: TRBV21-1; size: NA; D: NA; DNA: TGTGCCAGCAGCGAAGGCGCGTACTTC; CDR3: CASSEGAYF
J: TRBJ2-3; V: TRBV29-1; size: NA; D: NA; DNA: TGCAGCGTTGGGGCAGGGGTGGTCACAGATACGCAGTATTTT; CDR3: CSVGAGVVTDTQYF
J: TRBJ2-5; V: TRBV5-1; size: few; D: NA; DNA: TGCGCCAGCGCCTCGCGGACCCCGACCGGGGAGACCCAGTACTTC; CDR3: CASASRTPTGETQYF
J: TRBJ2-1; V: TRBV7-3; size: NA; D: NA; DNA: TGTGCCAGCAGCTTAGTTAACGGTGAGCAGTTCTTC; CDR3: CASSLVNGEQFF
J: TRBJ2-2; V: TRBV2; size: NA; D: TRBD2; DNA: TGTGCCACTGGACTAGCGGGAGCCGGGGAGCTGTTTTTT; CDR3: CATGLAGAGELFF
J: TRBJ1-1; V: TRBV6-1; size: NA; D: TRBD1; DNA: TGTGCCAGCAGTGTCGGACAGGGGGTAACTGAAGCTTTCTTT; CDR3: CASSVGQGVTEAFF
J: TRBJ1-2; V: TRBV7-9; size: NA; D: TRBD1; DNA: TGTGCCAGCAGCTTAGGGGGTGAGGGGGCGCCAAACTATGGCTACACCTTC; CDR3: CASSLGGEGAPNYGYTF
J: TRBJ2-7; V: TRBV29-1; size: NA; D: TRBD1; DNA: TGCAGCGTGCGTGTAGGCCAGTCAGGGGGCGAGCAGTACTTC; CDR3: CSVRVGQSGGEQYF
J: TRBJ2-7; V: TRBV7-2; size: NA; D: NA; DNA: TGTGCCAGCAGCTTATGGGGGGGACAGGTCTCCTACGAGCAGTACTTC; CDR3: CASSLWGGQVSYEQYF
J: TRBJ2-1; V: TRBV25-1; size: NA; D: NA; DNA: TGTGCCAGCAGGGGCGGATACTCCTACAATGAGCAGTTCTTC; CDR3: CASRGGYSYNEQFF
J: TRBJ1-2; V: TRBV10-3; size: NA; D: NA; DNA: TGTGCCATCAGTGGGACGGTCACCCCTAACTATGGCTACACCTTC; CDR3: CAISGTVTPNYGYTF
J: TRBJ1-1; V: TRBV19; size: NA; D: NA; DNA: TGTGCCAGTAGGGATACAGCCAACACTGAAGCTTTCTTT; CDR3: CASRDTANTEAFF
J: TRBJ1-2; V: TRBV28; size: NA; D: NA; DNA: TGTGCCAGCAGTGTACCCGGGACGGCAGATGGCTACACCTTC; CDR3: CASSVPGTADGYTF
J: TRBJ2-1; V: TRBV14; size: NA; D: NA; DNA: TGTGCCAGCAGCAAGGACTTTTACAATGAGCAGTTCTTC; CDR3: CASSKDFYNEQFF
J: TRBJ1-2; V: TRBV5-1; size: NA; D: NA; DNA: TGCGCCAGCAGCTTGGAGCCGGGGGCGGGGGGCTACACCTTC; CDR3: CASSLEPGAGGYTF
J: TRBJ2-7; V: TRBV18; size: NA; D: NA; DNA: TGTGCCAGCTCACCACCGAATTTAGTATCCTACGAGCAGTACTTC; CDR3: CASSPPNLVSYEQYF
J: TRBJ1-6; V: TRBV5-1; size: once; D: TRBD1; DNA: TGCGCCAGCAGCCTGGACAGGGGGCGCGATTCACCCCTCCACTTT; CDR3: CASSLDRGRDSPLHF
J: TRBJ2-7; V: TRBV7-9; size: NA; D: NA; DNA: TGTGCCAGCAGCTCCGGGACGGGCTCCTACGAGCAGTACTTC; CDR3: CASSSGTGSYEQYF
J: TRBJ2-5; V: TRBV5-1; size: once; D: NA; DNA: TGCGCCAGCAGCTTGGGAGGGGGAGAGACCCAGTACTTC; CDR3: CASSLGGGETQYF
J: TRBJ2-3; V: TRBV10-3; size: few; D: NA; DNA: TGTGCCATCAGTGAGCTTTCACAAAGCACAGATACGCAGTATTTT; CDR3: CAISELSQSTDTQYF
J: TRBJ2-1; V: TRBV5-4; size: once; D: NA; DNA: TGTGCCAGCAGCTTGGACCTGGGGGGTGAGCAGTTCTTC; CDR3: CASSLDLGGEQFF
J: TRBJ2-5; V: TRBV28; size: NA; D: NA; DNA: TGTGCCAGCAGTTTGCCTGGGGGAGAGACCCAGTACTTC; CDR3: CASSLPGGETQYF
J: TRBJ2-7; V: TRBV11-2; size: NA; D: TRBD1; DNA: TGTGCCAGCAGCCTACAGGGGTCGGGAAACTACGAGCAGTACTTC; CDR3: CASSLQGSGNYEQYF